Below are 31 T cell receptor beta chains sequenced from a single sample in a study of shared clonotypes between healthy human individuals. CD45RO-negative cells were positively selected for CCR7, leaving out terminally differentiated effector memory CD45RA+ cells. The protocol was immunoSEQ multiplex PCR, while the TCRdb copy is restricted to in-frame clones and leaves out a portion. The sample includes about 680,000 clones, 92% of them seen just once. Sequencing input: naive CD8+ T cells sorted from blood. These receptor sequences come from a man aged 25-45 years in good health.

In regard to this clone: This same CDR3 is encoded by further DNA sequences in the sample. This chain uses TRBV5-4 with TRBJ1-1; D not resolved. Trimming stripped 1 base from V and 4 bases from J, with 11 bases between. Germline values: CDR1 SGHNT, CDR2 YYREEE (reference sequence). The CDR3 totals 14 residues. In DNA form, the CDR3 reads TGTGCCAGCAGCTTGAAGGGAGGAGGCACTGAAGCTTTCTTT. This encodes CASSLKGGGTEAFF. The full variable domain, rest sourced from reference TRBV5-4 and TRBJ1-1, is ETGVTQSPTHLIKTRGQQVTLRCSSQSGHNTVSWYQQALGQGPQFIFQYYREEENGRGNFPPRFSGLQFPNYSSELNVNALELDDSALYLCASSLKGGGTEAFFGQGTRLTVV.

The rearrangement uses TRBV5-6 and TRBJ2-1; D unclear. Trimming cost V 4 bases and J 11 bases, with 13 bases left between them. The CDR3 is made up of 12 amino acids. Germline CDR1 SGHDT, CDR2 YYEEEE. In DNA, the CDR3 is TGTGCCAGCAGCGAGATGAATAGGCAGCAGTTCTTC. This encodes CASSEMNRQQFF.

The chain is built from TRBV4-1 and TRBJ2-1; D gene uncertain. This CDR3 has 12 residues. V was cut by 0 bases and J by 9 bases, with 6 bases left in between. Germline V lookup: CDR1 MGHRA, CDR2 YSYEKL. The CDR3 nucleotides read TGCGCCAGCAGCCAAGATCTGAGTGAGCAGTTCTTC. Its protein is CASSQDLSEQFF.

The chain recombines TRBV9 with TRBJ2-3; D is unresolved. CDR3 length: 13 residues. CDR1 and CDR2 (germline): SGDLS, YYNGEE. Trimming removed 0 bases at V and 2 bases at J, with 4 bases between. In DNA form, the CDR3 reads TGTGCCAGCAGCGTAGCGAACACAGATACGCAGTATTTT. It specifies CASSVANTDTQYF.

The chain combines TRBV6-6 with TRBJ2-2, with D unclear. The V gene lost 5 bases and the J gene lost 2 bases, with 3 bases spanning the gap. Germline V lookup: CDR1 MNHNY, CDR2 SVGAGI (reference sequence). This CDR3 region has 12 residues. The CDR3 spells CASSGNTGELFF. CDR3 coding DNA: TGTGCCAGCAGTGGCAACACCGGGGAGCTGTTTTTT.

This chain uses TRBV19 with TRBJ2-5, with 14 positions matching TRBD2. From germline, CDR1 is LNHDA and CDR2 SQIVND (reference sequence). The CDR3 totals 16 residues. The V gene end was trimmed by 7 bases and the J gene end by 4 bases; junction bases not matched to a gene: 8. DNA for the CDR3: TGTGCCAGTACTCCGGGACTAGCGGGAGATCGAGAGACCCAGTACTTC. As protein: CASTPGLAGDRETQYF. The variable domain in full, completed from reference TRBV19 and TRBJ2-5, reads DGGITQSPKYLFRKEGQNVTLSCEQNLNHDAMYWYRQDPGQGLRLIYYSQIVNDFQKGDIAEGYSVSREKKESFPLTVTSAQKNPTAFYLCASTPGLAGDRETQYFGPGTRLLVL.

The rearrangement joins TRBV4-1 to TRBJ2-7, with a weak D call TRBD2 (6 bases). There are 16 residues in the CDR3. Germline loops: CDR1 MGHRA, CDR2 YSYEKL. V lost 5 bases to trimming and J lost 2 bases, with 19 bases between them. As DNA, the CDR3 is TGCGCCAGCAGCTACGAAGCGGGTTTGAACACCTACGAGCAGTACTTC. Residues: CASSYEAGLNTYEQYF.

Of note for this clone: Other DNA sequences in this sample translate to the same CDR3. This chain links TRBV7-9 with TRBJ2-5; D is undetermined. CDR3 length: 13 amino acids. Germline-derived CDR1 and CDR2 are SEHNR and FQNEAQ (reference sequence). The V and J ends lost 1 base and 2 bases respectively, with 5 bases between them. CDR3 DNA: TGTGCCAGCAGCTTAGTAGGACAAGAGACCCAGTACTTC. It specifies CASSLVGQETQYF.

This sequence joins TRBV18 and TRBJ1-2; maybe TRBD1 (5 bases). The length of the CDR3 is 15 residues. Trimming took off 3 bases at V and 0 bases at J, with 11 bases between the two ends. CDR1 is KGHSH and CDR2 is LQKENI in the germline V gene. The CDR3 sequence is CASSPQGNPNYGYTF. For the CDR3, the DNA is TGTGCCAGCTCACCCCAGGGAAACCCTAACTATGGCTACACCTTC. Supplemented by reference TRBV18 and TRBJ1-2, the full variable domain reads NAGVMQNPRHLVRRRGQEARLRCSPMKGHSHVYWYRQLPEEGLKFMVYLQKENIIDESGMPKERFSAEFPKEGPSILRIQQVVRGDSAAYFCASSPQGNPNYGYTFGSGTRLTVV.

The V call is TRBV27, the J call TRBJ1-5; 10 bases match TRBD1. The V segment lost 2 bases and the J segment 6 bases; nucleotides outside the gene matches: 4. Germline V gives CDR1 MNHEY, CDR2 SMNVEV (reference sequence). The CDR3 sequence is 15 residues long. The DNA for the CDR3 is TGTGCCAGCAGTTTAGGTGGACAGGGGGGTCAGCCCCAGCATTTT. It encodes CASSLGGQGGQPQHF.

The chain carries TRBV4-3 and TRBJ2-1, with 7 bases that match TRBD1. CDR3 length equals 14 residues. The V and J ends lost 0 bases and 7 bases, in that order; junction bases with no gene match: 3. The germline V gene has CDR1 LGHNA and CDR2 YSLEER. CDR3 in DNA: TGCGCCAGCAGCCAAGACCCCAGGGGGAATGAGCAGTTCTTC. It encodes CASSQDPRGNEQFF.

The V call is TRBV10-2, the J call TRBJ1-5, with unresolved D. The CDR3 consists of 15 residues. Trimming pared 4 bases from V and 5 bases from J, leaving 15 bases between. Germline CDR1 is WSHSY and CDR2 is SAAADI. The CDR3 spells CASSVGWDYDQPQHF. The CDR3 DNA follows: TGCGCCAGCAGTGTGGGATGGGATTACGATCAGCCCCAGCATTTT.

A single count supports this clone. This chain links TRBV6-5 with TRBJ2-2; 7 nucleotides align to TRBD1. Losses at the gene ends were 5 bases for V and 5 bases for J; bases not matched to a gene: 8. The CDR3 has 15 amino acids. Germline CDR1 is MNHEY and CDR2 is SVGAGI. The CDR3 DNA follows: TGTGCCAGCAGTGTAGGAACAGGGGTGACCGGGGAGCTGTTTTTT. Translating gives CASSVGTGVTGELFF.

The rearrangement links TRBV27 to TRBJ2-2; tentatively, D is TRBD2 (6 bases). CDR1 is MNHEY and CDR2 is SMNVEV in the germline V gene (reference sequence). Trimming shortened V by 5 bases and J by 5 bases, and 12 bases separated the two germline ends. This CDR3 spans 14 amino acids. In DNA form, the CDR3 reads TGTGCCAGCAGTGCGGGGATCCGGACCGGGGAGCTGTTTTTT. This translates into CASSAGIRTGELFF.

The V and J genes are TRBV7-9 and TRBJ2-3, with a tentative D call TRBD2 (6 bases). This CDR3 region has 16 residues. Germline CDR1 is SEHNR and CDR2 is FQNEAQ (reference sequence). Trimming stripped 0 bases from V and 2 bases from J, with 12 bases between. CDR3 region: CASSLARGRPTDTQYF. The CDR3 nucleotides are TGTGCCAGCAGCTTAGCACGGGGGAGACCCACAGATACGCAGTATTTT.

The rearrangement joins TRBV4-1 to TRBJ1-4; unclear D gene. Germline CDR1 reads MGHRA; CDR2 reads YSYEKL. The CDR3 is made up of 16 amino acids. Trimming removed 0 bases at V and 10 bases at J, with 18 bases between. Here the CDR3 DNA reads TGCGCCAGCAGCCAAGATTTTAATCCCCCCGGCGGAAAACTGTTTTTT. It codes for CASSQDFNPPGGKLFF.

The J gene is TRBJ2-1, the V gene TRBV30; possibly TRBD1 for D (6 bases). Germline assignment: CDR1 GTSNPN and CDR2 SVGIG (reference sequence). CDR3 length: 14 amino acids. The V gene lost 0 bases and the J gene lost 3 bases, with 9 bases spanning the gap. The CDR3 DNA follows: TGTGCCTGGAGTGTAGCCAGGGGCTACAATGAGCAGTTCTTC. Translation gives CAWSVARGYNEQFF. Full variable domain (outside the CDR3, taken from reference TRBV30 and TRBJ2-1): SQTIHQWPATLVQPVGSPLSLECTVEGTSNPNLYWYRQAAGRGLQLLFYSVGIGQISSEVPQNLSASRPQDRQFILSSKKLLLSDSGFYLCAWSVARGYNEQFFGPGTRLTVL.

CDR3: CGCEGLNTEAFF. The CDR3 nucleotides are TGTGGGTGTGAGGGACTTAACACTGAAGCTTTCTTT. V gene TRBV11-2 combines with J gene TRBJ1-1, with D possibly TRBD1 on 5 matching bases. The CDR3 covers 12 residues. In germline, CDR1 is SGHAT, CDR2 FQNNGV.

Only one count was recorded for this clone. V gene TRBV27 combines with J gene TRBJ2-1; TRBD2 agrees at 9 bases. The CDR3 length is 15 residues. CDR1 and CDR2 (germline): MNHEY, SMNVEV (reference sequence). The V gene end was trimmed by 6 bases and the J gene end by 4 bases; junction bases not matched to a gene: 7. CDR3 in amino acids: CASSLRLAEYNEQFF. Written as DNA, the CDR3 is TGTGCCAGCAGCTTAAGACTAGCGGAGTACAATGAGCAGTTCTTC.

The chain recombines TRBV5-8 with TRBJ1-4; D call uncertain. V lost 4 bases and J 6 bases, leaving 16 bases between the germline ends. Germline CDR1 is SGHTS and CDR2 is YDEGEE. The CDR3 covers 15 residues. For the CDR3, the DNA is TGTGCCAGCAGCGAGTACGACATTATTGATGAAAAACTGTTTTTT. This gives the protein CASSEYDIIDEKLFF. Using reference TRBV5-8 and TRBJ1-4 for the parts outside the CDR3, the full variable domain is EAGVTQSPTHLIKTRGQQATLRCSPISGHTSVYWYQQALGLGLQFLLWYDEGEERNRGNFPPRFSGRQFPNYSSELNVNALELEDSALYLCASSEYDIIDEKLFFGSGTQLSVL.

Of note for this clone: The junction shows a germline mismatch at one end, possibly a read error. V usage is TRBV15 and J usage is TRBJ2-7; 11 bases agree with TRBD2. The germline V gene has CDR1 LNHNV and CDR2 YYDKDF (reference sequence). The CDR3 sequence is 16 residues long. The CDR3 is CATSRVPGLAAYEQYF. The CDR3 DNA reads as TGTGCCACCAGTAGAGTACCGGGACTAGCGGCCTACGAGCAGTACTTC.

The CDR3 nucleotides are TGCAGCGTCGTCACGGAGCTTGACCAAAACATTCAGTACTTC. Translating it yields CSVVTELDQNIQYF. V and J are TRBV29-1 and TRBJ2-4, with unresolved D. V gave up 6 bases and J gave up 5 bases, with 17 bases separating them. The germline gives CDR1 SQVTM, CDR2 ANQGSEA. This CDR3 comprises 14 residues.

The chain joins TRBV14 to TRBJ2-1; 7 bases are a match to TRBD1. The V gene's germline CDR1 is SGHDN and CDR2 FVKESK. V trimming: 4 bases; J trimming: 4 bases; junction bases outside the gene matches: 7. The CDR3 loop spans 15 amino acids. CDR3 residues: CASSRRTGTYNEQFF. In DNA form, the CDR3 reads TGTGCCAGCAGCCGAAGGACAGGAACTTACAATGAGCAGTTCTTC.

This chain links TRBV7-9 with TRBJ2-1, with TRBD1 as a possible D gene (5 bases). The CDR3 has 16 residues. Germline V gene sequence: CDR1 SEHNR, CDR2 FQNEAQ (reference sequence). Trimming took 1 base from V and 0 from J, leaving 10 bases between them. CDR3 nucleotides: TGTGCCAGCAGCTTAGTGGACACGAGCTCCTACAATGAGCAGTTCTTC. Its translation: CASSLVDTSSYNEQFF.

The chain couples TRBV7-9 to TRBJ2-1; D is uncertain. This CDR3 is 15 amino acids long. The V gene's germline CDR1 is SEHNR and CDR2 FQNEAQ (reference sequence). Trimming pared 4 bases from V and 1 base from J, leaving 11 bases between. In nucleotides, the CDR3 is TGTGCCAGCAGCTCGAAGGACCGATCCTACAATGAGCAGTTCTTC. As protein: CASSSKDRSYNEQFF.

This chain uses TRBV25-1 with TRBJ2-1; D gene uncertain. CDR1 and CDR2 (germline): MGHDK, SYGVNS. V lost 5 bases and J 6 bases, leaving 14 bases between the germline ends. This CDR3 region has 14 residues. For the CDR3, the DNA is TGTGCCAGCAGTTCCCTGGGCGGCGGCAATGAGCAGTTCTTC. Translation gives CASSSLGGGNEQFF.

The chain carries TRBV6-1 and TRBJ2-7; tentatively, D is TRBD1 (6 bases). The germline V gene has CDR1 MNHNS and CDR2 SASEGT. The length of the CDR3 is 14 residues. Trimming left V 3 bases short and J 2 bases short, with 11 bases between. The CDR3 loop is CASSEADRPYEQYF. CDR3 DNA sequence: TGTGCCAGCAGTGAGGCAGACAGGCCCTACGAGCAGTACTTC.

V gene TRBV7-9 combines with J gene TRBJ2-1, with unresolved D. Germline CDR1 is SEHNR and CDR2 is FQNEAQ (reference sequence). Trimming left V 0 bases short and J 4 bases short, with 10 bases between. The CDR3 runs to 15 residues. The CDR3, as DNA: TGTGCCAGCAGCTTAGCGAGCGCTGGGTACAATGAGCAGTTCTTC. This translates into CASSLASAGYNEQFF.

The V and J genes are TRBV15 and TRBJ2-7; D is unresolved. The CDR3 length is 14 residues. V lost 0 bases and J 0 bases, leaving 6 bases between the germline ends. From germline, CDR1 is LNHNV and CDR2 YYDKDF (reference sequence). CDR3 nucleotide sequence: TGTGCCACCAGCAGAGACAGGAGCTCCTACGAGCAGTACTTC. It is translated as CATSRDRSSYEQYF.

This chain uses TRBV6-1 with TRBJ1-2; no reliable D call. Deletions cut 3 bases from V and 8 bases from J, with 16 bases between. The CDR3 has 14 amino acids. Per the germline V gene, CDR1 is MNHNS and CDR2 is SASEGT. CDR3 nucleotides: TGTGCCAGCAGTGACTCGGCCCCGGCGGGGGGCTACACCTTC. This gives the protein CASSDSAPAGGYTF.

The V and J genes are TRBV13 and TRBJ2-1, with 11 bases identical to TRBD2. CDR1 and CDR2 from the germline V gene are PRHDT and FYEKMQ (reference sequence). V lost 1 base to trimming and J lost 4 bases; unmatched junction nucleotides: 3. The CDR3 contains 16 residues. Here the CDR3 reads CASSLAGTSGYNEQFF. As DNA, the CDR3 is TGTGCCAGCAGCTTAGCCGGGACTAGCGGATACAATGAGCAGTTCTTC.